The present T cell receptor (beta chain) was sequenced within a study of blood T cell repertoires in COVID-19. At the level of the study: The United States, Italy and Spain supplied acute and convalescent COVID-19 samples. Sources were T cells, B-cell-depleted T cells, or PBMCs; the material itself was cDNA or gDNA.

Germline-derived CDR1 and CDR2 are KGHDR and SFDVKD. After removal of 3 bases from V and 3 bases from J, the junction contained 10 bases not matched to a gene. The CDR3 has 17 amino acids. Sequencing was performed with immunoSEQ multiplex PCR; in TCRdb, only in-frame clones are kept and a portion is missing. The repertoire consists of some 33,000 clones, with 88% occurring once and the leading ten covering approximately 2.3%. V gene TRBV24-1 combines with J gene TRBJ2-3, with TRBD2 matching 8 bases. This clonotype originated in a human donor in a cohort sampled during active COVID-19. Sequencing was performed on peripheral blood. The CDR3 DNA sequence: TGTGCCACCAGTGATCCCCGGGGGGCGGGGGGAACAGATACGCAGTATTTT. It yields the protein CATSDPRGAGGTDTQYF.